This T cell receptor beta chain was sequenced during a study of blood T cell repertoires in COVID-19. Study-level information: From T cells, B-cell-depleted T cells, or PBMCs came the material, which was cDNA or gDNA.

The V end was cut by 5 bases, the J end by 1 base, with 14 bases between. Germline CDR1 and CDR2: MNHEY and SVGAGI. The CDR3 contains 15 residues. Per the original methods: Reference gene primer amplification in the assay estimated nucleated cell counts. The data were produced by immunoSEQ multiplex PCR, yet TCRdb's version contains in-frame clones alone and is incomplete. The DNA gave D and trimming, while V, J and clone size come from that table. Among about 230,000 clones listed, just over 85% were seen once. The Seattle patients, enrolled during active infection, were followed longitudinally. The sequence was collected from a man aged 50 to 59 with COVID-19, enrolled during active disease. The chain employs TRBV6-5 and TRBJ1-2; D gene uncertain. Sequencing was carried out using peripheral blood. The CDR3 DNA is TGTGCCAGCAGTCCCAATTGGAACAGTAACTATGGCTACACCTTC. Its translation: CASSPNWNSNYGYTF.